This note documents a single TCR beta chain sequence. Its antigen is undetermined. These data come from a study of long-term antiretroviral therapy in people with HIV. Study-level findings and limits: Controls showed broader CDR3 length ranges than did the HIV repertoires.

CDR1 and CDR2 (germline): MGHDK, SYGVNS. This CDR3 contains 13 residues. The V and J ends lost 5 bases and 4 bases respectively, with 10 bases between them. The libraries were made with immunoSEQ v3.0 at survey level. What sequencing targeted per sample was about 35,000-55,000 T-cell genomes. Clones were sequenced by immunoSEQ multiplex PCR, and TCRdb holds only the in-frame ones, with some missing. The repertoire holds about 20,000 clones, with around 74% as singletons. This specimen consisted of unsorted PBMCs, obtained 2.5 years before starting antiretroviral therapy. This TCR came from a woman aged 45-65 years with HIV. The chain employs TRBV25-1 and TRBJ2-3; D unclear. The CDR3 DNA is TGTGCCAGCAGTCCCACGAAGCCAGATACGCAGTATTTT. This translates into CASSPTKPDTQYF.